The 15 T cell receptor beta chains in this list originate from one sample, sequenced in a study of CD8 T cells in Susac syndrome. Reverse transcription of 0.5 to 1 ug RNA was performed with random hexamers. TCRdb itself ran the immunoSEQ multiplex PCR reads through MiXCR, one entry per CDR3 protein. This repertoire shows fewer than 350,000 distinct CDR3 sequences, 92% found once; its top ten account for about 0.07%. Sequenced: CD4+ T cells from PBMCs. These TCRs come from a human donor with multiple sclerosis.

The chain links TRBV12-3 or TRBV12-4 to TRBJ2-1; unclear D gene. V was trimmed by 6 bases and J by 10 bases, leaving 13 bases between them. The CDR3 is 12 amino acids. Here the CDR3 DNA reads TGTGCCAGCAGGGGCGTGGTGGGGGAGCAGTTCTTC. It is translated as CASRGVVGEQFF.

The V gene is TRBV5-1, the J gene TRBJ2-7; 7 bases are shared with TRBD1. The CDR3 sequence is 16 residues long. V lost 3 bases, J lost 3 bases, and 12 bases stayed unmatched. Germline CDR1 reads SGHRS; CDR2 reads YFSETQ. CDR3 residues: CASSSGLTGDGYEQYF. In DNA form, the CDR3 reads TGCGCCAGCAGCTCAGGACTCACAGGGGACGGCTACGAGCAGTACTTC.

The J gene is TRBJ2-5, the V gene TRBV18; no clear D. Germline assignment: CDR1 KGHSH and CDR2 LQKENI. V was cut by 6 bases and J by 3 bases, with 14 bases left in between. This CDR3 has 14 amino acids. The CDR3 DNA reads as TGTGCCAGCTCCCTCTTAAGAGAAGAAGAGACCCAGTACTTC. Its translation is CASSLLREEETQYF.

This clonotype was picked up one time. The V call is TRBV3-1, the J call TRBJ1-2; 9 bases line up with TRBD1. V shed 3 bases, J shed 2 bases, and the junction held 4 bases outside the gene matches. CDR1 and CDR2 (germline): LGHDT, YNNKEL (reference sequence). The CDR3 loop spans 15 amino acids. CDR3 bases: TGTGCCAGCAGCCACTGGGACAGGGACAACTATGGCTACACCTTC. Translation: CASSHWDRDNYGYTF.

The V and J genes are TRBV30 and TRBJ1-2; D gene unclear. The CDR3 has 13 residues. The germline V and J ends were trimmed by 0 bases and 5 bases, with 10 bases remaining between them. Germline CDR1 reads GTSNPN; CDR2 reads SVGIG (reference sequence). CDR3 sequence (DNA): TGTGCCTGGAGTGTACGTCGGAGGTATGGCTACACCTTC. This sequence encodes CAWSVRRRYGYTF.

The chain uses TRBV4-3 and TRBJ1-2; the D is unclear. V was trimmed by 1 base and J by 1 base, leaving 4 bases between them. The CDR3 runs 13 residues. CDR1 and CDR2 (germline): LGHNA, YSLEER. CDR3 coding DNA: TGCGCCAGCAGCCAAGTGGGTAACTATGGCTACACCTTC. Its translation: CASSQVGNYGYTF.

The rearrangement joins TRBV7-9 to TRBJ1-4; 8 bases are shared with TRBD1. The CDR3 has 16 amino acids. Germline loops: CDR1 SEHNR, CDR2 FQNEAQ (reference sequence). After removal of 5 bases from V and 7 bases from J, the junction contained 12 bases not matched to a gene. CDR3 region: CASSRTGQGAAEKLFF. CDR3 coding DNA: TGTGCCAGCAGCCGGACAGGACAGGGAGCGGCTGAAAAACTGTTTTTT.

The chain joins TRBV24-1 to TRBJ1-3; no clear D gene. The CDR3 is 17 residues long. Trimming pared 4 bases from V and 0 bases from J, leaving 15 bases between. Germline CDR1 is KGHDR and CDR2 is SFDVKD. The CDR3 DNA sequence: TGTGCCACCAGTGACCCCTTCCCTTGGGGCTCTGGAAACACCATATATTTT. Translated: CATSDPFPWGSGNTIYF.

This chain links TRBV3-1 with TRBJ2-2, with D maybe TRBD2 (6 bases). Trimming pared 5 bases from V and 2 bases from J, leaving 15 bases between. Looked up from germline, CDR1 is LGHDT and CDR2 is YNNKEL (reference sequence). The CDR3 covers 16 residues. The CDR3 DNA reads as TGTGCCAGCAGCACCCGGGACGGACTAAACACCGGGGAGCTGTTTTTT. It encodes CASSTRDGLNTGELFF.

V gene TRBV12-3 or TRBV12-4 combines with J gene TRBJ1-6, with a possible D match to TRBD1 (5 bases). V lost 6 bases to trimming and J lost 7 bases, with 19 bases between them. The CDR3 is 16 residues long. The CDR3 region is CASRLTSGFPNSPLHF. Written as DNA, the CDR3 is TGTGCCAGCAGGCTGACTTCAGGGTTTCCGAATTCACCCCTCCACTTT.

This rearrangement joins TRBV18 to TRBJ2-7, with a possible D match to TRBD1 (5 bases). V shed 3 bases and J shed 2 bases, with 14 bases lying between them. This CDR3 is built from 15 residues. Germline V gene lookup returns CDR1 KGHSH and CDR2 LQKENI. CDR3 residues: CASSPGRPGTYEQYF. The CDR3 bases are TGTGCCAGCTCACCTGGCCGTCCAGGGACCTACGAGCAGTACTTC. Full variable domain (rest looked up from reference TRBV18 and TRBJ2-7): NAGVMQNPRHLVRRRGQEARLRCSPMKGHSHVYWYRQLPEEGLKFMVYLQKENIIDESGMPKERFSAEFPKEGPSILRIQQVVRGDSAAYFCASSPGRPGTYEQYFGPGTRLTVT.

The rearrangement uses TRBV4-3 and TRBJ1-1; D may be TRBD1 (5 bases). The CDR3 has 17 amino acids. V shed 4 bases and J shed 0 bases, with 18 bases lying between them. Germline-derived CDR1 and CDR2 are LGHNA and YSLEER. CDR3 nucleotide sequence: TGCGCCAGCAGCCCGCGATTTGTCGGGGCTTTGAACACTGAAGCTTTCTTT. Protein: CASSPRFVGALNTEAFF.

CDR3 residues: CASSLGHDTSEQYF. For the CDR3, the DNA is TGTGCCAGCAGCTTAGGCCATGACACGTCCGAGCAGTACTTC. The rearrangement links TRBV7-8 to TRBJ2-7, with no clear D. With 1 base removed from V and 6 bases from J, the gap between germline ends came to 13 bases. Germline V gene lookup returns CDR1 SGHVS and CDR2 FQNEAQ. This CDR3 has 14 amino acids.

The chain employs TRBV29-1 and TRBJ2-5; unclear D gene. This CDR3 has 11 amino acids. Germline V gene data show CDR1 as SQVTM and CDR2 as ANQGSEA. The V end lost 5 bases, the J end lost 10 bases, and 14 bases lay between the germline ends. CDR3 sequence: CSVSRAPNQYF. For the CDR3, the DNA is TGCAGCGTTTCCCGGGCTCCTAACCAGTACTTC.

The V and J genes are TRBV4-2 and TRBJ2-1; 7 nucleotides match TRBD2. V shed 1 base and J 9 bases; nucleotides not matched to a gene: 12. There are 16 residues in the CDR3. CDR1 is LGHNA, CDR2 YNFKEQ, per germline. CDR3 amino acids: CASSQAGVGEGGEQFF. DNA of the CDR3: TGTGCCAGCAGCCAAGCGGGAGTAGGGGAGGGCGGTGAGCAGTTCTTC.